This T cell receptor beta chain was sequenced for a study of T-cell memory formation after mild COVID-19. Study-wide results and limits: Later expanders leaned CD4+, whereas day 15 to 85 contracting clones were balanced CD4/CD8.

This clonotype was recorded at least ten times. Its target is unknown. TCRdb re-called the 5' RACE reads through MiXCR, storing one row per CDR3 protein. The table has under 400,000 distinct CDR3 sequences, around 28% seen once. In germline, CDR1 is DFQATT, CDR2 SNEGSKA (reference sequence). This CDR3 region has 15 residues. Trimming took 5 bases from V and 8 from J; bases not matched to a gene: 9. The sequence derives from an adult woman who had mild COVID-19 (a few samples of this study predate the infection). Cell type and time point are not known. The V call is TRBV20-1, the J call TRBJ1-6, with 10 bases identical to TRBD1. Sequencing used PBMCs or a T cell subset sorted from them (not recorded which). CDR3 in amino acids: CSARRGGTGDSPLHF. CDR3 bases: TGCAGTGCTCGCCGAGGGGGGACAGGGGATTCACCCCTCCACTTT.